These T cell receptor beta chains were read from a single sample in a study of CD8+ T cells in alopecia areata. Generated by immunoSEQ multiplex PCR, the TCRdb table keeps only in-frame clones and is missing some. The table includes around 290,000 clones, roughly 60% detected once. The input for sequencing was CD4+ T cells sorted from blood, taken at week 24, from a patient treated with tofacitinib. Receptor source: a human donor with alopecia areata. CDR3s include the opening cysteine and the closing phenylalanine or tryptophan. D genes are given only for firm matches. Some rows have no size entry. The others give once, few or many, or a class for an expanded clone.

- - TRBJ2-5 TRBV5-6 CASSRLEETQYF TGTGCCAGCAGCCGACTCGAGGAGACCCAGTACTTC
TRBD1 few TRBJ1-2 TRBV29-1 CSVGGQGASVYGYTF TGCAGCGTAGGGGGACAGGGGGCATCAGTCTATGGCTACACCTTC
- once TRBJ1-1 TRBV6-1 CASSGTQGRTEAFF TGTGCCAGCAGTGGTACCCAGGGTCGGACTGAAGCTTTCTTT
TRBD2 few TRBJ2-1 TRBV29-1 CSLGASGNNEQFF TGCAGCCTAGGAGCTAGCGGGAACAATGAGCAGTTCTTC
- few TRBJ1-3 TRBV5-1 CASSSSPGSGNTIYF TGCGCCAGCAGCTCCTCCCCCGGCTCTGGAAACACCATATATTTT
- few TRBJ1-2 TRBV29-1 CSVDYLSGGYTF TGCAGCGTTGATTATCTTTCGGGTGGCTACACCTTC
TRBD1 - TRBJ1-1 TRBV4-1 CASSQSPRDRAEAFF TGCGCCAGCAGCCAGTCGCCACGGGACAGGGCTGAAGCTTTCTTT
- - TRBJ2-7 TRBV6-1 CASTRDISNEQYF TGTGCCAGCACTCGGGACATCAGCAACGAGCAGTACTTC
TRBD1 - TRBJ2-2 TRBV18 CASSTDRVDTGELFF TGTGCCAGCTCAACGGACAGGGTCGACACCGGGGAGCTGTTTTTT
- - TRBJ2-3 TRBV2 CASTRARSTDTQYF TGTGCCAGCACCCGGGCGAGGAGCACAGATACGCAGTATTTT
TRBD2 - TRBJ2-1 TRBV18 CASSPWSSGGAVKNEQFF TGTGCCAGCTCACCGTGGAGTAGCGGGGGGGCCGTGAAGAATGAGCAGTTCTTC
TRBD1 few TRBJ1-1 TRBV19 CAAGGTGGTEAFF TGTGCGGCCGGAGGGACAGGTGGCACTGAAGCTTTCTTT
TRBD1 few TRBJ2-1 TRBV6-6 CASSSLPGGEQFF TGTGCCAGCAGTTCCCTCCCAGGGGGTGAGCAGTTCTTC
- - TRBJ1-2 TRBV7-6 CASSQMTGKNYGYTF TGTGCCAGCAGCCAAATGACAGGAAAGAACTATGGCTACACCTTC
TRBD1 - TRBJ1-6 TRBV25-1 CASSGQGWNSPLHF TGTGCCAGCAGCGGACAGGGGTGGAATTCACCCCTCCACTTT
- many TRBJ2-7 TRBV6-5 CATRERGPYEQYF TGTGCCACCCGTGAAAGAGGGCCCTACGAGCAGTACTTC
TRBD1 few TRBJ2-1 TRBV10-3 CATGQGAPNEQFF TGTGCCACGGGACAGGGGGCGCCCAATGAGCAGTTCTTC
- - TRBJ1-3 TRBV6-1 CASSEAGQSYGNTIYF TGTGCCAGCAGTGAAGCAGGACAGTCGTATGGAAACACCATATATTTT
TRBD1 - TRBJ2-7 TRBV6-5 CASSGQGIHEQYF TGTGCCAGCAGTGGACAGGGGATCCACGAGCAGTACTTC
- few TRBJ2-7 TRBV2 CATRVIYEQYF TGTGCCACCCGAGTTATCTACGAGCAGTACTTC
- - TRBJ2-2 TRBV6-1 CASSPRGAGTGELFF TGTGCCAGCAGTCCGCGCGGGGCCGGCACCGGGGAGCTGTTTTTT
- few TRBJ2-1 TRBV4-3 CASSQLTPQLQYDEQFF TGCGCCAGCAGCCAACTGACGCCACAGCTTCAATACGATGAGCAGTTCTTC
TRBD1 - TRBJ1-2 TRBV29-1 CSVSGQGNYGYTF TGCAGCGTTTCCGGACAGGGCAACTATGGCTACACCTTC